The 18 T cell receptor beta chains given below trace back to one sample, sequenced in a study of T-cell reconstitution after alpha-beta-depleted transplantation in children. It was with unique molecular identifiers that the TCRbeta library was prepared. TCRdb re-derived calls from the PCR reads in MiXCR, one entry per CDR3 protein. The sample carries around 450,000 distinct CDR3 sequences, about 10% recorded once. The input for sequencing was PBMCs, taken before TCRalphabeta/CD19-depleted stem cell transplant. The receptor set was obtained from a child aged 2 to 9 with inherited bone marrow failure, due to receive a stem cell transplant.

This clonotype was counted many times. The chain links TRBV4-3 to TRBJ2-2, with 9 bases lining up with TRBD1. There are 19 residues in the CDR3. In germline, CDR1 is LGHNA, CDR2 YSLEER. V gave up 0 bases and J gave up 2 bases; unmatched junction bases: 10. The CDR3 region has the DNA TGCGCCAGCAGCCAAGAGTTCGACAGGGGGGATCTAAACACCGGGGAGCTGTTTTTT. Translated: CASSQEFDRGDLNTGELFF.

The sample holds many counts of this clonotype. The CDR3 loop is CASSFEVEQFF. The CDR3 nucleotides read TGCGCCAGCAGCTTTGAGGTGGAGCAGTTCTTC. The rearrangement uses TRBV5-1 and TRBJ2-1; D call uncertain. Trimming took off 2 bases at V and 10 bases at J, with 7 bases between the two ends. The CDR3 runs 11 residues. Germline V lookup: CDR1 SGHRS, CDR2 YFSETQ.

Many counts were recorded for this clonotype. The rearrangement joins TRBV5-1 to TRBJ2-1; perhaps TRBD2 as D (6 bases). Trimming shortened V by 0 bases and J by 9 bases, and 10 bases separated the two germline ends. CDR1 SGHRS and CDR2 YFSETQ come from the germline V gene. The CDR3 runs to 13 residues. The CDR3 reads CASSLEREIEQFF. Written as DNA, the CDR3 is TGCGCCAGCAGCTTGGAACGGGAGATTGAGCAGTTCTTC. Using reference TRBV5-1 and TRBJ2-1 for the parts outside the CDR3, the full variable domain is KAGVTQTPRYLIKTRGQQVTLSCSPISGHRSVSWYQQTPGQGLQFLFEYFSETQRNKGNFPGRFSGRQFSNSRSEMNVSTLELGDSALYLCASSLEREIEQFFGPGTRLTVL.

This clonotype was found many times. The V gene is TRBV12-3 or TRBV12-4, the J gene TRBJ2-2, with D hard to call. The CDR3 covers 13 residues. Trimming took 6 bases from V and 0 from J, leaving 5 bases between them. The DNA of the CDR3 is TGTGCCAGCAGGCACGCGAACACCGGGGAGCTGTTTTTT. Residues: CASRHANTGELFF.

V is TRBV28 and J is TRBJ2-1; D not resolved. CDR1 and CDR2 from the germline V gene are MDHEN and SYDVKM. The CDR3 contains 14 residues. V was trimmed by 8 bases and J by 1 base, leaving 12 bases between them. As DNA, the CDR3 is TGTGCCAGCTACGGGCTACGGTCCTACAATGAGCAGTTCTTC. This encodes CASYGLRSYNEQFF. Supplemented by reference TRBV28 and TRBJ2-1, the full variable domain reads DVKVTQSSRYLVKRTGEKVFLECVQDMDHENMFWYRQDPGLGLRLIYFSYDVKMKEKGDIPEGYSVSREKKERFSLILESASTNQTSMYLCASYGLRSYNEQFFGPGTRLTVL.

This clonotype was picked up many times. This sequence joins TRBV5-1 and TRBJ1-5; 7 bases are shared with TRBD1. The CDR3 totals 14 residues. From germline, CDR1 is SGHRS and CDR2 YFSETQ. With V trimmed by 4 bases and J by 5 bases, 6 bases remained unmatched. The CDR3 protein is CASSIATGDQPQHF. The CDR3, as DNA: TGCGCCAGCAGCATTGCCACAGGGGATCAGCCCCAGCATTTT.

This clonotype was counted between two and nine times. V gene TRBV18 combines with J gene TRBJ1-5; D is possibly TRBD1 (6 bases). V was shortened by 4 bases and J by 0 bases, with 10 bases between the two germline ends. Germline lookup yields CDR1 KGHSH and CDR2 LQKENI. The CDR3 length is 15 residues. In DNA form, the CDR3 reads TGTGCCAGCTCACGGGGGGCAGATAGCAATCAGCCCCAGCATTTT. This encodes CASSRGADSNQPQHF.

There are many counts of this clonotype. The gene calls are TRBV29-1 and TRBJ2-7; TRBD2 agrees at 7 bases. The CDR3 totals 13 residues. Germline V gene data show CDR1 as SQVTM and CDR2 as ANQGSEA. V dropped 0 bases and J dropped 8; count of bases not matched to a gene: 7. CDR3 amino acids: CSVEDQERDKQYF. Written as DNA, the CDR3 is TGCAGCGTTGAAGATCAGGAGCGGGATAAGCAGTACTTC.

The V call is TRBV5-1, the J call TRBJ1-1, with a weak D call TRBD1 (5 bases). Germline V gene lookup returns CDR1 SGHRS and CDR2 YFSETQ. V was trimmed by 6 bases and J by 3 bases, leaving 12 bases between them. This CDR3 is 13 amino acids long. The CDR3 reads CASNSGGYTEAFF. CDR3 sequence (DNA): TGCGCCAGCAATTCCGGGGGGTACACTGAAGCTTTCTTT.

This clonotype was detected many times. The rearrangement links TRBV12-3 or TRBV12-4 to TRBJ2-5; possible D gene TRBD2, 5 bases. The CDR3 runs to 13 residues. V lost 2 bases, J lost 6 bases, and 10 bases lay in between. CDR3 sequence (DNA): TGTGCCAGCAGTTTAATGGCGGGCCAGACCCAGTACTTC. As protein: CASSLMAGQTQYF.

In its sample, this clonotype was seen many times. The chain has TRBV28 and TRBJ2-5, with TRBD2 as a possible D gene (6 bases). Germline CDR1 reads MDHEN; CDR2 reads SYDVKM. The CDR3 is 15 residues long. Trimming took off 6 bases at V and 2 bases at J, with 16 bases between the two ends. CDR3 region: CASSEGRRGQETQYF. CDR3 DNA sequence: TGTGCCAGCAGCGAGGGTAGACGGGGGCAAGAGACCCAGTACTTC.

This clonotype was recorded many times. The chain joins TRBV29-1 to TRBJ2-5, with no clear D. The V and J ends lost 7 bases and 4 bases respectively, with 16 bases between them. CDR1 and CDR2 from the germline V gene are SQVTM and ANQGSEA. The CDR3 runs 13 residues. The CDR3 coding sequence is TGCAGCGCCGTAGACTTGACTCGAGAGACCCAGTACTTC. It is translated as CSAVDLTRETQYF.

This clonotype was detected ten times or more. V is TRBV9 and J is TRBJ2-3; possibly TRBD2 for D (6 bases). Germline loops: CDR1 SGDLS, CDR2 YYNGEE. CDR3 length equals 17 residues. V was clipped by 0 bases and J by 2 bases, with 16 bases between them. The CDR3 sequence: CASSVALRGAYTDTQYF. The CDR3 DNA follows: TGTGCCAGCAGCGTAGCTTTGCGGGGAGCGTACACAGATACGCAGTATTTT.

This chain joins TRBV20-1 and TRBJ2-1, with 12 bases that match TRBD2. Germline loops: CDR1 DFQATT, CDR2 SNEGSKA (reference sequence). Trimming cost V 3 bases and J 7 bases; bases outside gene matches: 7. The CDR3 loop spans 15 amino acids. Written as DNA, the CDR3 is TGCAGTGCTAGTCCCGGACTAGCGGGATGGAATGAGCAGTTCTTC. Translation gives CSASPGLAGWNEQFF.

V gene TRBV14 combines with J gene TRBJ2-7; 10 nucleotides agree with TRBD1. The V gene's germline CDR1 is SGHDN and CDR2 FVKESK. The CDR3 is 18 residues long. With 1 base clipped from V and 2 bases from J, the junction kept 11 bases outside the gene matches. CDR3 sequence (DNA): TGTGCCAGCAGCCAAGCATGGGGAGGACAGGGGGTCCCCTACGAGCAGTACTTC. It translates to CASSQAWGGQGVPYEQYF.

This clonotype appeared many times. The chain combines TRBV19 with TRBJ2-3; either TRBD1 or TRBD2 may fit D (6 bases each). CDR1 is LNHDA, CDR2 SQIVND, per germline (reference sequence). The CDR3 loop spans 15 amino acids. V lost 3 bases to trimming and J lost 4 bases, with 14 bases between them. CDR3 in amino acids: CASSIWNREADTQYF. DNA of the CDR3: TGTGCCAGTAGTATTTGGAACAGGGAGGCAGATACGCAGTATTTT.

A word on this clonotype: This clone may be a read error of a much larger clone one base away. The chain uses TRBV27 and TRBJ1-6; TRBD1 might be the D (6 bases). From germline, CDR1 is MNHEY and CDR2 SMNVEV (reference sequence). With 4 bases removed from V and 11 bases from J, the gap between germline ends came to 15 bases. The length of the CDR3 is 14 residues. CDR3 sequence reads: CASSSTGWDPPLHF. The CDR3 nucleotides read TGTGCCAGCAGTTCGACAGGATGGGATCCACCCCTCCACTTT.

This sequence joins TRBV18 and TRBJ2-1; possibly TRBD1 for D (6 bases). V was trimmed by 8 bases and J by 4 bases, leaving 18 bases between them. Germline loops: CDR1 KGHSH, CDR2 LQKENI. This CDR3 has 15 amino acids. The CDR3 sequence: CASTYTGWEYNEQFF. The CDR3 bases are TGTGCCAGCACTTATACAGGGTGGGAATACAATGAGCAGTTCTTC.